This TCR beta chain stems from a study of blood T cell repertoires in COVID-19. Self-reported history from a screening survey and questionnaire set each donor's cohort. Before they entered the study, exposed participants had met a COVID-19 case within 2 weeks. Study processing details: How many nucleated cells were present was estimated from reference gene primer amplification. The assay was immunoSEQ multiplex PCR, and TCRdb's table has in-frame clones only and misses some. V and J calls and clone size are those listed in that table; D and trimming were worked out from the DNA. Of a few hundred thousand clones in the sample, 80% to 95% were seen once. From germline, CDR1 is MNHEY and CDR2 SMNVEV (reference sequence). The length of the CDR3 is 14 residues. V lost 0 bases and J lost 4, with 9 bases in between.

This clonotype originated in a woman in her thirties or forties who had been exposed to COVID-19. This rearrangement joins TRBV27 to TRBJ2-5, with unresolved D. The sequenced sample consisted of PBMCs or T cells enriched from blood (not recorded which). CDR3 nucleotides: TGTGCCAGCAGTTTATCCTCCTTCCGAGAGACCCAGTACTTC. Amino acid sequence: CASSLSSFRETQYF.